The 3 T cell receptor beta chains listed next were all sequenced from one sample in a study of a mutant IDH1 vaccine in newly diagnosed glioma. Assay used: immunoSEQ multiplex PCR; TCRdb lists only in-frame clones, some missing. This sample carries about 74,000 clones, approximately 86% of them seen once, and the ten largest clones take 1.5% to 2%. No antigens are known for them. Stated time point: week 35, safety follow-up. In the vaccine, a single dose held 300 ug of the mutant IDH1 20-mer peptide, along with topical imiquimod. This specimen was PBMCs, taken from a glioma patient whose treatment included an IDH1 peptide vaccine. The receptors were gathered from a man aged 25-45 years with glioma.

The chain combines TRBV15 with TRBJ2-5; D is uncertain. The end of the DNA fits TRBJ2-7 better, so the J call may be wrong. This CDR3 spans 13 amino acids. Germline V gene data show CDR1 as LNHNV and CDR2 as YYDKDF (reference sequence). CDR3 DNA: TGTGCCACCAGCAGAGATCACAGCTACGAGCAGTACTTC. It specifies CATSRDHSYEQYF.

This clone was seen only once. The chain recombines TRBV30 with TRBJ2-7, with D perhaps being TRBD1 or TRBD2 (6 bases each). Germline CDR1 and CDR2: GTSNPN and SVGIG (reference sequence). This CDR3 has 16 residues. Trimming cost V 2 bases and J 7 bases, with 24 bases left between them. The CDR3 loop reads CAWSRGPGVIAGEQYF. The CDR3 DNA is TGTGCCTGGAGTAGGGGCCCAGGGGTAATTGCGGGGGAGCAGTACTTC.

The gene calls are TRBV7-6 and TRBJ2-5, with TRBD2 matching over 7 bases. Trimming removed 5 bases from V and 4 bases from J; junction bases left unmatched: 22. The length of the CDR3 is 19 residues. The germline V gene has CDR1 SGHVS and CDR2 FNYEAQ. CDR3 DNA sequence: TGTGCCAGCAGCGGCGTTAGCGGGTTTGATTTCCTCGCAGGAGAGACCCAGTACTTC. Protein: CASSGVSGFDFLAGETQYF.